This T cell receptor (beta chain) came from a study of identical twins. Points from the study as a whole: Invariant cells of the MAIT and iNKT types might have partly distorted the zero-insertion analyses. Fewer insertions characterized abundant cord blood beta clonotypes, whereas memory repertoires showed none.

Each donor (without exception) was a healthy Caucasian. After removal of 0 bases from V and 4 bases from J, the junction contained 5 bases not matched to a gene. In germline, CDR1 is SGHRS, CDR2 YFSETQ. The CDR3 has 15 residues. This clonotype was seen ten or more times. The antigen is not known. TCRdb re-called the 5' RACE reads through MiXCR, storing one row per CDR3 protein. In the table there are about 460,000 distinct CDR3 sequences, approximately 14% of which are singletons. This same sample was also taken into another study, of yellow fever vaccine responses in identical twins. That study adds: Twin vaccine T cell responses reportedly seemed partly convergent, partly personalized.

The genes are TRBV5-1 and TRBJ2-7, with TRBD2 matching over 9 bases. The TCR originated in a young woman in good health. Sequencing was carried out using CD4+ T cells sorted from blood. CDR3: CASSLDGTSRYEQYF. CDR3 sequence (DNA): TGCGCCAGCAGCTTGGACGGGACTAGCAGGTACGAGCAGTACTTC.